Here is one T cell receptor beta chain with its context. Antigen: not known. The TCR beta cDNA libraries carried unique molecular identifiers. Each sample of roughly 0.95 to 10 million input T cells yielded roughly 0.5 million cDNA molecules, so each molecule approximated one T cell. TCRdb reprocessed the PCR reads with MiXCR, giving one entry per CDR3 protein. The sample includes roughly 570,000 distinct CDR3 sequences, 30% to 40% of them seen just once. This record belongs to a study of post-analysis software for immune sequencing data. Germline V gene data show CDR1 as DFQATT and CDR2 as SNEGSKA (reference sequence). Trimming shortened V by 6 bases and J by 8 bases, and 19 bases separated the two germline ends. This CDR3 spans 13 amino acids. The study's findings and limits: Compared with controls, patients had more of five TRBV segments, including TRBV5-6, TRBV5-1 and TRBV20-1. For normalized Chao1 diversity, multiple sclerosis patients scored significantly lower than controls did.

Sequencing was performed on blood. The clonotype originates from a girl aged 2-17 years with multiple sclerosis. The chain uses TRBV20-1 and TRBJ1-1, with D tentatively TRBD1 (5 bases). The chain's CDR3 is CSALRAGKGEAFF. CDR3 nucleotides: TGCAGTGCCCTGCGGGCAGGGAAGGGCGAAGCTTTCTTT.